These 28 T cell receptor beta chains share one sample of origin, sequenced in a study of cytomegalovirus exposure and HLA in healthy donors (dated by TCRdb to 2017 to 2019). Libraries were prepared through the immunoSEQ multiplex PCR assay. For the multiplex PCR, a mixture combining 60 forward primers for TCR Vbeta segments and 13 reverse primers for TCR Jbeta segments was used. In its TCRdb copy, this immuneACCESS table keeps in-frame sequences only and misses some clones. Where compared with another copy, unresolved V genes explain less than half of these, and the others have no known cause. The sample includes approximately 120,000 clones, with about 85% observed a single time. The ten most abundant clones make up less than 7% of the sample. Sample: PBMCs. The receptor source for this set is a woman aged 25 to 39 in good health and CMV-seropositive.

This chain connects TRBV9 to TRBJ2-5; 8 nucleotides line up with TRBD1. This CDR3 region has 14 residues. V lost 3 bases, J lost 5 bases, and 6 bases stayed unmatched. CDR1 and CDR2 from the germline V gene are SGDLS and YYNGEE. CDR3 sequence: CASSAGGGWETQYF. The DNA of the CDR3 is TGTGCCAGCAGCGCAGGGGGCGGGTGGGAGACCCAGTACTTC.

The chain couples TRBV5-1 to TRBJ2-7, with D unresolved. The CDR3 extends over 13 amino acids. Germline V gives CDR1 SGHRS, CDR2 YFSETQ. With 3 bases removed from V and 3 bases from J, the gap between germline ends came to 10 bases. The CDR3 DNA is TGCGCCAGCAGCTATATCCCTTTCTACGAGCAGTACTTC. Translation: CASSYIPFYEQYF.

V and J are TRBV19 and TRBJ2-2, with D perhaps TRBD2 (5 bases). The CDR3 contains 16 residues. Trimming shortened V by 3 bases and J by 2 bases, and 13 bases separated the two germline ends. Germline CDR1 is LNHDA and CDR2 is SQIVND (reference sequence). CDR3 loop: CASSMEAEPNTGELFF. CDR3 in DNA: TGTGCCAGTAGTATGGAGGCAGAGCCCAACACCGGGGAGCTGTTTTTT.

The V and J genes are TRBV5-1 and TRBJ1-5, with D possibly matching TRBD1 (6 bases). The ends were cut back, 4 bases at V and 5 bases at J, with 16 bases in the middle. The CDR3 consists of 15 residues. Germline V gene lookup returns CDR1 SGHRS and CDR2 YFSETQ. CDR3 nucleotides: TGCGCCAGCAGCCCAGAGCCGGGGGGCTATCAGCCCCAGCATTTT. Its translation is CASSPEPGGYQPQHF.

The gene calls are TRBV11-2 and TRBJ2-5; 15 bases are shared with TRBD2. CDR1 is SGHAT, CDR2 FQNNGV, per germline. The CDR3 has 19 residues. V lost 5 bases to trimming and J lost 3 bases; unmatched junction nucleotides: 13. DNA of the CDR3: TGTGCCAGCAGCATTGGACTAGCGGGGGGGCCTGGGCTAAAAGAGACCCAGTACTTC. Translated, it gives CASSIGLAGGPGLKETQYF.

The genes are TRBV19 and TRBJ2-1, with D unclear. The CDR3 is made up of 13 amino acids. Trimming took off 0 bases at V and 7 bases at J, with 7 bases between the two ends. Germline V gives CDR1 LNHDA, CDR2 SQIVND (reference sequence). In DNA, the CDR3 is TGTGCCAGTAGTATAGACCCTTCTAATGAGCAGTTCTTC. Protein sequence: CASSIDPSNEQFF.

The gene calls are TRBV28 and TRBJ1-2; 8 nucleotides match TRBD1. The CDR3 contains 13 residues. Germline V gives CDR1 MDHEN, CDR2 SYDVKM. J was trimmed by 5 bases and V by 7 bases; bases with no gene match: 6. The CDR3 nucleotides read TGTGCCAGCACGGGGCACAGGGGGTATGGCTACACCTTC. It encodes CASTGHRGYGYTF.

This chain uses TRBV2 with TRBJ1-1; weak D call: TRBD1 (6 bases). CDR1 is SNHLY, CDR2 FYNNEI, per germline. The CDR3 runs 13 residues. V gave up 4 bases and J gave up 4 bases, with 10 bases separating them. The CDR3 sequence: CASSVGASTEAFF. CDR3 coding DNA: TGTGCCAGCAGTGTGGGGGCGAGCACTGAAGCTTTCTTT.

This clone was seen only once. The sample contains more than one DNA sequence encoding this CDR3. J is TRBJ1-1 and V is TRBV5-1, with D perhaps TRBD1 (6 bases). CDR3 length: 13 residues. The ends were cut back, 8 bases at V and 1 base at J, with 12 bases in the middle. Germline lookup yields CDR1 SGHRS and CDR2 YFSETQ. CDR3 nucleotides: TGCGCCAGTTCGGGGGGCGGGAACACTGAAGCTTTCTTT. Its protein is CASSGGGNTEAFF.

With regard to this clone: This sample also contains other DNA sequences that code for the same CDR3. The chain is built from TRBV5-1 and TRBJ1-2, with a tentative D call TRBD1 (6 bases). Looked up from germline, CDR1 is SGHRS and CDR2 is YFSETQ. Trimming stripped 0 bases from V and 8 bases from J, with 11 bases between. This CDR3 comprises 13 residues. The CDR3: CASSLEGGLGYTF. The DNA of the CDR3 is TGCGCCAGCAGCTTGGAGGGGGGGCTCGGCTACACCTTC.

This sequence joins TRBV10-2 and TRBJ1-2; 8 positions agree with TRBD1. Trimming took 7 bases from V and 3 from J; bases not matched to a gene: 4. From germline, CDR1 is WSHSY and CDR2 SAAADI. The CDR3 length is 13 residues. The CDR3 nucleotides read TGCGCCAGCACTCCGGGACAGGACTATGGCTACACCTTC. The encoded protein is CASTPGQDYGYTF.

This clone appeared a single time. The genes are TRBV30 and TRBJ1-5; 7 nucleotides align to TRBD1. The CDR3 covers 13 residues. Germline V lookup: CDR1 GTSNPN, CDR2 SVGIG (reference sequence). Trimming removed 3 bases from V and 6 bases from J; junction bases left unmatched: 5. The CDR3 DNA reads TGTGCCTGGAGCACAGGGGTTACTCAGCCCCAGCATTTT. Its protein product is CAWSTGVTQPQHF.

This chain links TRBV7-9 with TRBJ2-7, with 9 positions matching TRBD2. This CDR3 region has 13 residues. Losses at the gene ends were 8 bases for V and 4 bases for J; bases not matched to a gene: 6. CDR1 and CDR2 (germline): SEHNR, FQNEAQ (reference sequence). CDR3 nucleotides: TGTGCCAGCGGGAAAGCGGGGGGTTACGAGCAGTACTTC. Translated, it gives CASGKAGGYEQYF. Full variable domain (remainder filled in from reference TRBV7-9 and TRBJ2-7): DTGVSQNPRHKITKRGQNVTFRCDPISEHNRLYWYRQTLGQGPEFLTYFQNEAQLEKSRLLSDRFSAERPKGSFSTLEIQRTEQGDSAMYLCASGKAGGYEQYFGPGTRLTVT.

The chain employs TRBV5-1 and TRBJ2-5, with D possibly TRBD1 on 6 matching bases. The CDR3 runs 15 residues. Germline values: CDR1 SGHRS, CDR2 YFSETQ. Trimming cost V 4 bases and J 2 bases, with 15 bases left between them. The CDR3 DNA reads as TGCGCCAGCAGCCCCCCGCTGACAGGACAAGAGACCCAGTACTTC. It translates to CASSPPLTGQETQYF.

The rearrangement joins TRBV30 to TRBJ1-4, with a tentative D call TRBD1 (5 bases). The CDR3 contains 13 residues. V lost 4 bases to trimming and J lost 3 bases, with 9 bases between them. Per germline, CDR1 GTSNPN and CDR2 SVGIG (reference sequence). In DNA form, the CDR3 reads TGTGCCTGGACTTCGGGGGCTAATGAAAAACTGTTTTTT. This encodes CAWTSGANEKLFF.

The chain recombines TRBV30 with TRBJ1-6; 10 bases match TRBD1. There are 19 residues in the CDR3. The germline CDR1 and CDR2 sequences are GTSNPN and SVGIG (reference sequence). Trimming removed 1 base from V and 9 bases from J; junction bases left unmatched: 18. CDR3 sequence (DNA): TGTGCCTGGAGTGACGGGATAATAGGGGGCGGGACAGGGGTTTCACCCCTCCACTTT. As protein: CAWSDGIIGGGTGVSPLHF.

The chain is built from TRBV19 and TRBJ2-5; D may be TRBD2 (6 bases). V was cut by 6 bases and J by 7 bases, with 27 bases left in between. Looked up from germline, CDR1 is LNHDA and CDR2 is SQIVND (reference sequence). The CDR3 runs to 17 residues. The CDR3 region is CASRSQAGTLLRGTQYF. For the CDR3, the DNA is TGTGCCAGTAGATCCCAGGCCGGGACTTTGCTGAGGGGGACCCAGTACTTC.

This chain connects TRBV28 to TRBJ1-3, with D hard to call. Trimming pared 1 base from V and 0 bases from J, leaving 4 bases between. The CDR3 sequence is 14 residues long. From germline, CDR1 is MDHEN and CDR2 SYDVKM. CDR3 protein: CASSLSNSGNTIYF. The DNA for the CDR3 is TGTGCCAGCAGTTTATCAAACTCTGGAAACACCATATATTTT. Full variable domain (outside the CDR3, taken from reference TRBV28 and TRBJ1-3): DVKVTQSSRYLVKRTGEKVFLECVQDMDHENMFWYRQDPGLGLRLIYFSYDVKMKEKGDIPEGYSVSREKKERFSLILESASTNQTSMYLCASSLSNSGNTIYFGEGSWLTVV.

The chain combines TRBV28 with TRBJ1-4; D is possibly TRBD1 (5 bases). CDR1 MDHEN and CDR2 SYDVKM come from the germline V gene. The V end was cut by 6 bases, the J end by 4 bases, with 12 bases between. The CDR3 loop spans 14 amino acids. In DNA, the CDR3 is TGTGCCAGCAGGAGACAGAATATTAATGAAAAACTGTTTTTT. Protein product: CASRRQNINEKLFF.

V usage is TRBV4-2 and J usage is TRBJ1-2; weak D call: TRBD1 (6 bases). The CDR3 covers 17 residues. Looked up from germline, CDR1 is LGHNA and CDR2 is YNFKEQ. The V end lost 3 bases, the J end lost 8 bases, and 25 bases lay between the germline ends. The CDR3 loop is CASSQDLLLDSLGGYTF. CDR3 nucleotides: TGTGCCAGCAGCCAGGACCTGCTCTTGGACAGCCTCGGCGGCTACACCTTC.

The V call is TRBV2, the J call TRBJ1-4; D remains unclear. V lost 3 bases to trimming and J lost 6 bases, with 20 bases between them. The V gene's germline CDR1 is SNHLY and CDR2 FYNNEI. This CDR3 has 17 amino acids. This CDR3 reads CASSEWSWVDRDEKLFF. CDR3 DNA: TGTGCCAGCAGTGAGTGGTCCTGGGTAGATCGGGATGAAAAACTGTTTTTT.

V is TRBV25-1 and J is TRBJ1-1; D remains ambiguous. Trimming stripped 6 bases from V and 4 bases from J, with 12 bases between. CDR1 is MGHDK, CDR2 SYGVNS, per germline. This CDR3 spans 13 amino acids. The CDR3 DNA is TGTGCCAGCAGCACAGAGAGATTCACTGAAGCTTTCTTT. Protein: CASSTERFTEAFF.

The rearrangement uses TRBV7-3 and TRBJ2-7, with D perhaps TRBD2 (5 bases). Germline CDR1 and CDR2: SGHTA and FQGTGA. The CDR3 contains 13 residues. V was trimmed by 2 bases and J by 4 bases, leaving 9 bases between them. The CDR3: CASSLVRGYEQYF. The CDR3 DNA follows: TGTGCCAGCAGCTTAGTTCGAGGGTACGAGCAGTACTTC.

The rearrangement uses TRBV30 and TRBJ1-5, with 11 bases that match TRBD1. CDR1 is GTSNPN and CDR2 is SVGIG in the germline V gene (reference sequence). V lost 3 bases, J lost 5 bases, and 0 bases stayed unmatched. This CDR3 contains 13 residues. CDR3 amino acids: CAWRGQGDQPQHF. CDR3 nucleotides: TGTGCCTGGAGGGGACAGGGGGATCAGCCCCAGCATTTT.

V and J are TRBV5-6 and TRBJ2-5; 7 nucleotides match TRBD2. Germline V CDR1 and CDR2: SGHDT, YYEEEE. The CDR3 length is 15 residues. Losses at the gene ends were 4 bases for V and 5 bases for J; bases not matched to a gene: 11. The CDR3 is CASSTRTLGGETQYF. CDR3 in DNA: TGTGCCAGCAGCACCCGGACTCTGGGGGGGGAGACCCAGTACTTC.

The V gene is TRBV19, the J gene TRBJ2-5, with D tentatively TRBD1 (5 bases). CDR3 length: 18 residues. Germline V gene sequence: CDR1 LNHDA, CDR2 SQIVND (reference sequence). Between the trimmed V and J ends, which lost 6 bases and 3 bases, there was a span of 26 bases. This CDR3 reads CASSPKKSGRQGKETQYF. DNA for the CDR3: TGTGCCAGTAGCCCTAAGAAGTCTGGTAGGCAGGGCAAAGAGACCCAGTACTTC.

The chain combines TRBV5-6 with TRBJ1-4; no reliable D call. This CDR3 contains 17 residues. V dropped 8 bases and J dropped 8 bases, with 28 bases sitting between them. Germline-derived CDR1 and CDR2 are SGHDT and YYEEEE. This CDR3 is CASSLRAEGPMGEKLFF. CDR3 DNA: TGTGCCAGTAGTTTGCGAGCCGAGGGCCCCATGGGCGAAAAACTGTTTTTT. The entire variable domain, with the rest obtained from reference TRBV5-6 and TRBJ1-4, is as follows: DAGVTQSPTHLIKTRGQQVTLRCSPKSGHDTVSWYQQALGQGPQFIFQYYEEEERQRGNFPDRFSGHQFPNYSSELNVNALLLGDSALYLCASSLRAEGPMGEKLFFGSGTQLSVL.

V and J are TRBV28 and TRBJ2-5; the match to TRBD2 covers 7 bases. Germline CDR1 reads MDHEN; CDR2 reads SYDVKM. V lost 3 bases to trimming and J lost 5 bases; unmatched junction nucleotides: 9. The CDR3 is 15 residues long. CDR3 sequence (DNA): TGTGCCAGCAGTTTCAGCGGGGAGGGAGCGGAGACCCAGTACTTC. Amino acids: CASSFSGEGAETQYF.